This T cell receptor (beta chain) appears in the sequencing data of a study of identical twins. Whole-study results and caveats: In beta out-of-frame sequences, the excess sharing between twins was weaker.

TCRdb processed the 5' RACE reads anew with MiXCR; each CDR3 protein has one entry. Of about 150,000 distinct CDR3 sequences in the sample, under 4.5% are singletons; the top ten hold 8.1%. At least ten counts were recorded for this clonotype. Its matching antigen is unknown. CDR3 length equals 14 residues. CDR1 is SGHTA, CDR2 FQGNSA, per germline. The germline V and J ends were trimmed by 5 bases and 6 bases, with 17 bases remaining between them. The sample was memory T cells sorted from blood. This TCR derives from a man aged 18 to 29 in good health. The V call is TRBV7-2, the J call TRBJ2-7; tentatively, D is TRBD1 or TRBD2 (5 bases each). The CDR3 DNA reads as TGTGCCAGCAGCCGAGGGGTTTCCCCCGGCGAGCAGTACTTC. This gives the protein CASSRGVSPGEQYF.